The following is a T cell receptor (beta chain) sequence with its context. TCRdb's copy holds only in-frame clones and misses some; the assay was immunoSEQ multiplex PCR. The sample lists 75,000 to 95,000 clones; roughly 96% were seen once. This entry is derived from a study of technical replicates of blood from four donors. The CDR3 has 15 residues. V was clipped by 3 bases and J by 5 bases, with 14 bases between them. The V gene's germline CDR1 is KGHSH and CDR2 LQKENI. This sequence originates from a human donor in good health. Sequences were obtained from T cells isolated from PBMCs. V is TRBV18 and J is TRBJ2-1, with D possibly TRBD2 on 5 matching bases. CDR3 coding DNA: TGTGCCAGCTCACCTGACTCGGGGAACAACAATGAGCAGTTCTTC. Translating it yields CASSPDSGNNNEQFF.